This is a list of T cell receptor beta chains from one sample in a study of blood T cell repertoires in COVID-19. Libraries were prepared by immunoSEQ multiplex PCR; TCRdb keeps only in-frame clonotypes and omits some of them. The repertoire holds roughly 440,000 clones, with about nine tenths as singletons. Sequenced sample: peripheral blood. The receptor source for this set is a woman in her 50s with COVID-19, enrolled during active disease. The CDR3 runs from the conserved cysteine through the conserved F or W. A D gene is named only where the DNA matches it firmly. A clone size is listed for some rows: how often the clone was seen (once, few, many), or a class if it is expanded.

j_call d_call clone_size v_call cdr3_nt cdr3_aa
TRBJ2-7 . . TRBV2 TGTGCCAGCAGTGAACGCTACGAGCAGTACTTC CASSERYEQYF
TRBJ2-1 . . TRBV5-6 TGTGCCAGCAGCACCTCCAGGGGGGTAGTGTACAATGAGCAGTTCTTC CASSTSRGVVYNEQFF
TRBJ1-5 TRBD1 . TRBV25-1 TGTGCCAGCAGTGGATCCTGGACAGGGGCGGATCAGCCCCAGCATTTT CASSGSWTGADQPQHF
TRBJ2-3 TRBD1 . TRBV7-9 TGTGCCAGCAGCCTAACAGGGGATGCAGATACGCAGTATTTT CASSLTGDADTQYF
TRBJ1-1 . . TRBV19 TGTGCCAGTAGTATTTACTCGATGAACACTGAAGCTTTCTTT CASSIYSMNTEAFF
TRBJ2-7 TRBD1 . TRBV5-6 TGTGCCAGCAGCAAACTTGACAGGGACGAGCAGTACTTC CASSKLDRDEQYF
TRBJ2-3 . . TRBV6-1 TGTGCCAGCAGTGAGACAGACCGCACAGATACGCAGTATTTT CASSETDRTDTQYF
TRBJ1-1 . . TRBV7-2 TGTGCCAGCAGCTTAGGGAGAGGGAGCACTGAAGCTTTCTTT CASSLGRGSTEAFF
TRBJ1-1 . . TRBV2 TGTGCCAGCAAAGGCAGGACACTTATGAACACTGAAGCTTTCTTT CASKGRTLMNTEAFF
TRBJ2-7 . . TRBV10-2 TGCGCCACGGACTCCGGGTTGGGCGAGCAGTACTTC CATDSGLGEQYF
TRBJ1-5 . . TRBV5-6 TGTGCCAGCAGCTTGGCCGGGGGGCGCCATCAGCCCCAGCATTTT CASSLAGGRHQPQHF
TRBJ1-1 TRBD1 . TRBV6-1 TGTGCCAGCATCCTCCGGGACAGGGAGAGACCTGAAGCTTTCTTT CASILRDRERPEAFF
TRBJ2-1 TRBD2 . TRBV3-1/TRBV3-2 TGTGCCAGCAGCCCCCTTAAGACTAGCGTCACCTACAATGAGCAGTTCTTC CASSPLKTSVTYNEQFF
TRBJ2-7 TRBD1 once TRBV6-5 TGTGCCAGCCTTGGGACAGGCAAGACCTACGAGCAGTACTTC CASLGTGKTYEQYF
TRBJ2-7 TRBD2 . TRBV9 TGTGCCAGCAGCGTAGAGGCGGGGGGCCCCTACGAGCAGTACTTC CASSVEAGGPYEQYF
TRBJ2-4 TRBD1 . TRBV5-1 TGCGCCAGCAGCCCGCGGACAGGGAGCACCATTCAGTACTTC CASSPRTGSTIQYF
TRBJ2-5 TRBD2 . TRBV15 TGTGCCACCAGCAGAGCAGGCGGGGGAGGGGAGACCCAGTACTTC CATSRAGGGGETQYF
TRBJ2-1 TRBD2 . TRBV10-3 TGTGCCGCATGCGGGGGTTCAAGGACCTACAATGAGCAGTTCTTC CAACGGSRTYNEQFF
TRBJ2-3 . . TRBV29-1 TGCAGCGTTGGTAGTGGGCGGGGAAAGGATACGCAGTATTTT CSVGSGRGKDTQYF
TRBJ1-4 TRBD1 . TRBV5-6 TGTGCCAGCAGCCTACAGGGGCGGTGGAATGAAAAACTGTTTTTT CASSLQGRWNEKLFF
TRBJ2-1 . . TRBV25-1 TGTGCCAGCAGTCCAACCGGGTGGAGGTCGAATGAGCAGTTCTTC CASSPTGWRSNEQFF
TRBJ1-1 . . TRBV29-1 TGCAGCGTCCACGAGGTCATGAACACTGAAGCTTTCTTT CSVHEVMNTEAFF
TRBJ2-4 TRBD1 . TRBV13 TGTGCCAGCAGCTCCGGACAGGGGGTCAAAAACATTCAGTACTTC CASSSGQGVKNIQYF
TRBJ2-5 . . TRBV5-1 TGCGCCAGCGGGACTTTAGCGGAAGAGACCCAGTACTTC CASGTLAEETQYF